This T cell receptor beta chain was identified during a study of blood T cell repertoires in COVID-19. Profiling relied on immunoSEQ multiplex PCR, and the TCRdb table lists in-frame clones only, not all of them. Of 150,000 or so clones listed, around 88% are singletons. With 8 bases clipped from V and 7 bases from J, the junction kept 12 bases outside the gene matches. CDR1 LNHDA and CDR2 SQIVND come from the germline V gene (reference sequence). The CDR3 has 16 amino acids. V gene TRBV19 combines with J gene TRBJ1-5, with 12 bases identical to TRBD1. This TCR was recovered from a woman aged 60 to 75 with acute or convalescent COVID-19. Sequenced: peripheral blood. The CDR3 region has the DNA TGTGCCAGTTCAACCCCCGGGACAGGGGGCCGGCAGCCCCAGCATTTT. It yields the protein CASSTPGTGGRQPQHF.